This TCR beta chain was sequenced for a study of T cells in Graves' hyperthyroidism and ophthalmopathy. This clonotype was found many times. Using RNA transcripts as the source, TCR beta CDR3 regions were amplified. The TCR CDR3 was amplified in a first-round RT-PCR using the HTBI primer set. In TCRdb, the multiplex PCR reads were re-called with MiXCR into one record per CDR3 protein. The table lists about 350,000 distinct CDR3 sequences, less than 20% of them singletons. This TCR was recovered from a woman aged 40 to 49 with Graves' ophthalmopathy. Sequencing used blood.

As DNA, the CDR3 is TGTGCCAGCACGAGTGGGACTAGCTGGTACCAAGAGACCCAGTACTTC. Protein sequence: CASTSGTSWYQETQYF. This chain connects TRBV6-5 to TRBJ2-5, with 9 bases matching TRBD2. CDR1 and CDR2 (germline): MNHEY, SVGAGI. The CDR3 is 16 residues long. J was trimmed by 0 bases and V by 7 bases; bases with no gene match: 9.